Below, 30 T cell receptor beta chains from the same sample are listed, as sequenced in a study of T-cell memory formation after mild COVID-19. From the 5' RACE reads, TCRdb called clonotypes with MiXCR, one entry per CDR3 protein. Of hundreds of thousands of distinct CDR3 sequences in the sample, around a fifth are singletons; the top ten hold 21%. The sample taken for sequencing was PBMCs or a T cell subset sorted from them (not recorded which). Every receptor here comes from a young man who had mild COVID-19 (a few samples of this study predate the infection). Cell type and time point are not known.

This clonotype appeared a few times. The V gene is TRBV14, the J gene TRBJ2-3; 9 bases are a match to TRBD2. J gave up 8 bases and V 3 bases, and 9 bases lay outside the gene matches. CDR1 and CDR2 (germline): SGHDN, FVKESK. The CDR3 contains 15 residues. The CDR3 DNA is TGTGCCAGCAGCCAGCGGGGGGGCCGTCGATCTACGCAGTATTTT. As protein: CASSQRGGRRSTQYF.

The rearrangement uses TRBV7-2 and TRBJ1-3; no definite D call. The CDR3 extends over 13 amino acids. Trimming left V 7 bases short and J 8 bases short, with 15 bases between. In germline, CDR1 is SGHTA, CDR2 FQGNSA. The CDR3 spells CASTNGPSHTIYF. The CDR3 region has the DNA TGTGCCAGCACCAACGGTCCATCCCACACCATATATTTT.

This clonotype turned up a few times. The rearrangement links TRBV14 to TRBJ2-3; possibly TRBD1 for D (6 bases). CDR1 is SGHDN, CDR2 FVKESK, per germline. The CDR3 length is 18 residues. V was cut by 4 bases and J by 2 bases, with 22 bases left in between. In nucleotides, the CDR3 is TGTGCCAGCAGCCCCCCGCGTACAGGGTCACGGGTCACAGATACGCAGTATTTT. Residues: CASSPPRTGSRVTDTQYF.

The rearrangement joins TRBV28 to TRBJ1-1, with D unresolved. The V and J ends lost 0 bases and 0 bases respectively, with 8 bases between them. The V gene's germline CDR1 is MDHEN and CDR2 SYDVKM. This CDR3 region has 15 residues. The CDR3 here is CASSLWGGMNTEAFF. CDR3 nucleotides: TGTGCCAGCAGTTTATGGGGCGGGATGAACACTGAAGCTTTCTTT.

The CDR3 is CSVALMNTEAFF. The DNA for the CDR3 is TGCAGCGTTGCTCTGATGAACACTGAAGCTTTCTTT. The genes are TRBV29-1 and TRBJ1-1; D call uncertain. Germline assignment: CDR1 SQVTM and CDR2 ANQGSEA. The CDR3 has 12 residues. V was clipped by 4 bases and J by 0 bases, with 6 bases between them.

The chain combines TRBV20-1 with TRBJ1-2; D remains unclear. V lost 3 bases to trimming and J lost 4 bases, with 15 bases between them. This CDR3 has 14 amino acids. Germline V CDR1 and CDR2: DFQATT, SNEGSKA (reference sequence). CDR3 protein: CSASREGLSYGYTF. As DNA, the CDR3 is TGCAGTGCTAGTCGGGAAGGGCTTAGCTATGGCTACACCTTC.

The chain couples TRBV29-1 to TRBJ1-1, with TRBD1 matching over 10 bases. Germline V gene lookup returns CDR1 SQVTM and CDR2 ANQGSEA. With 6 bases clipped from V and 7 bases from J, the junction kept 5 bases outside the gene matches. The CDR3 length is 12 residues. Here the CDR3 DNA reads TGCAGCGTCGGGACAGGGGCAGGTGAAGCTTTCTTT. It yields the protein CSVGTGAGEAFF.

For the CDR3, the DNA is TGCGCCAGCAGTGAGGGGGACAGCACCGGGGAGCTGTTTTTT. Its translation: CASSEGDSTGELFF. This chain uses TRBV10-1 with TRBJ2-2; the match to TRBD1 covers 7 bases. The CDR3 spans 14 residues. Germline V lookup: CDR1 WNHNN, CDR2 SYGVQD (reference sequence). Trimming at V came to 2 bases and at J to 4 bases, leaving 1 base not matched to a gene.

The chain recombines TRBV5-1 with TRBJ2-5, with TRBD2 matching 8 bases. This CDR3 has 16 residues. Germline CDR1 and CDR2: SGHRS and YFSETQ. The V gene end was trimmed by 4 bases and the J gene end by 0 bases; junction bases not matched to a gene: 8. As DNA, the CDR3 is TGCGCCAGCAGCATTGGGCCGGGGGGGGACCAAGAGACCCAGTACTTC. Encoded protein: CASSIGPGGDQETQYF.

The rearrangement joins TRBV6-2 or TRBV6-3 to TRBJ1-2; 7 bases line up with TRBD1. This CDR3 comprises 12 residues. Germline loops: CDR1 MNHEY, CDR2 SVGEGT. With V trimmed by 2 bases and J by 9 bases, 3 bases remained unmatched. The chain's CDR3 is CASSYLRGSYTF. The CDR3, as DNA: TGTGCCAGCAGTTACCTCAGGGGGAGCTACACCTTC.

The rearrangement uses TRBV6-2 or TRBV6-3 and TRBJ2-7, with D hard to call. Between the trimmed V and J ends, which lost 5 bases and 7 bases, there was a span of 9 bases. The CDR3 has 11 residues. Germline V gene data show CDR1 as MNHEY and CDR2 as SVGEGT. The CDR3 sequence: CASSHGREQYV. The CDR3 nucleotides read TGTGCCAGCAGTCACGGACGAGAGCAGTACGTC.

The chain links TRBV27 to TRBJ2-2, with unresolved D. The CDR3 is 13 amino acids. Germline values: CDR1 MNHEY, CDR2 SMNVEV (reference sequence). Trimming removed 2 bases from V and 4 bases from J, with 5 bases in between. CDR3 in DNA: TGTGCCAGCAGTTTACAGATCACCGGGGAGCTGTTTTTT. Encoded protein: CASSLQITGELFF.

The chain couples TRBV5-1 to TRBJ2-3; D not resolved. The CDR3 length is 13 residues. V shed 4 bases and J shed 2 bases, with 8 bases lying between them. From germline, CDR1 is SGHRS and CDR2 YFSETQ. The CDR3 region has the DNA TGCGCCAGCAGCAACCCCCACACAGATACGCAGTATTTT. It yields the protein CASSNPHTDTQYF.

This clonotype was counted between two and nine times. This chain uses TRBV19 with TRBJ2-5; a possible D gene is TRBD2 (6 bases). This CDR3 region has 14 residues. Germline V lookup: CDR1 LNHDA, CDR2 SQIVND (reference sequence). Trimming shortened V by 5 bases and J by 1 base, and 11 bases separated the two germline ends. CDR3 coding DNA: TGTGCCAGTAGTGCTCCGGGACTCCAAGAGACCCAGTACTTC. The encoded protein is CASSAPGLQETQYF.

This chain uses TRBV7-2 with TRBJ2-1, with D unresolved. Trimming cost V 5 bases and J 9 bases, with 17 bases left between them. The CDR3 has 14 amino acids. Germline lookup yields CDR1 SGHTA and CDR2 FQGNSA. CDR3 in DNA: TGTGCCAGCAGCCGAGCGAAAGTAGTTACTGAGCAGTTCTTC. It encodes CASSRAKVVTEQFF. The variable domain in full, with the rest retrieved from reference TRBV7-2 and TRBJ2-1, is GAGVSQSPSNKVTEKGKDVELRCDPISGHTALYWYRQSLGQGLEFLIYFQGNSAPDKSGLPSDRFSAERTGGSVSTLTIQRTQQEDSAVYLCASSRAKVVTEQFFGPGTRLTVL.

This clonotype has a handful of counts. The rearrangement uses TRBV7-2 and TRBJ1-1, with D perhaps matching TRBD1 (5 bases). This CDR3 spans 14 amino acids. V shed 2 bases and J shed 6 bases, with 13 bases lying between them. CDR1 is SGHTA and CDR2 is FQGNSA in the germline V gene. CDR3 region: CASSLSGRSAEAFF. CDR3 DNA sequence: TGTGCCAGCAGCTTATCAGGGAGGAGCGCTGAAGCTTTCTTT. The full variable domain, in which reference TRBV7-2 and TRBJ1-1 provide the parts outside the CDR3, is GAGVSQSPSNKVTEKGKDVELRCDPISGHTALYWYRQSLGQGLEFLIYFQGNSAPDKSGLPSDRFSAERTGGSVSTLTIQRTQQEDSAVYLCASSLSGRSAEAFFGQGTRLTVV.

This clonotype was found many times. The rearrangement uses TRBV12-3 or TRBV12-4 and TRBJ2-2; possible D gene TRBD2, 5 bases. The CDR3 consists of 13 residues. The V end was cut by 3 bases, the J end by 5 bases, with 7 bases between. The CDR3 sequence is CASSFGGTGELFF. The CDR3 DNA reads as TGTGCCAGCAGTTTCGGCGGGACCGGGGAGCTGTTTTTT.

About this clonotype: An end of the junction differs from the germline gene, which may be a read error. The chain uses TRBV4-2 and TRBJ1-2; TRBD1 is a possible D gene (5 bases). Per germline, CDR1 LGHNA and CDR2 YNFKEQ. This CDR3 is 12 amino acids long. CDR3 coding DNA: TGTGACAGCAGCCAAGTAGCAGGGGGCTACACCTTC. As protein: CDSSQVAGGYTF.

This clonotype has a handful of counts. The chain has TRBV5-5 and TRBJ2-5; possible D gene TRBD1, 6 bases. Germline CDR1 and CDR2: SGHKS and YYEKEE (reference sequence). This CDR3 is 16 amino acids long. Trimming took off 2 bases at V and 5 bases at J, with 19 bases between the two ends. CDR3 in DNA: TGTGCCAGCAGCTTTACTTATGGGGGCATCGGGGAGACCCAGTACTTC. Protein: CASSFTYGGIGETQYF.

This rearrangement joins TRBV7-2 to TRBJ2-4; TRBD2 is a possible D gene (7 bases). The V end was cut by 0 bases, the J end by 7 bases, with 13 bases between. CDR3 size: 15 residues. Germline CDR1 SGHTA, CDR2 FQGNSA. CDR3 amino acids: CASSLAGGLYNIQYF. The CDR3 DNA sequence: TGTGCCAGCAGCTTAGCGGGGGGGCTTTACAACATTCAGTACTTC.

The chain carries TRBV12-5 and TRBJ1-1; no clear D gene. The germline V gene has CDR1 LGHNT and CDR2 FRNRAP. This CDR3 has 13 residues. Trimming shortened V by 6 bases and J by 3 bases, and 11 bases separated the two germline ends. The CDR3 region is CASGIVGYTEAFF. CDR3 DNA: TGTGCTAGTGGGATAGTGGGGTACACTGAAGCTTTCTTT.

V gene TRBV12-3 or TRBV12-4 combines with J gene TRBJ2-7, with D possibly TRBD2 on 5 matching bases. The CDR3 has 14 residues. V shed 3 bases and J shed 4 bases, with 13 bases lying between them. The CDR3 loop reads CASSFGGGQYEQYV. The CDR3 bases are TGTGCCAGCAGTTTCGGAGGAGGCCAATACGAGCAGTACGTC.

This chain links TRBV11-2 with TRBJ2-5, with D unclear. The CDR3 length is 15 residues. Trimming cost V 4 bases and J 9 bases, with 21 bases left between them. Germline CDR1 SGHAT, CDR2 FQNNGV. CDR3 amino acids: CASSSKQRTPGPQYF. CDR3 sequence (DNA): TGTGCCAGCAGCTCGAAACAAAGGACCCCTGGTCCCCAGTACTTC.

The chain carries TRBV2 and TRBJ1-1; no clear D gene. V was pared by 4 bases and J by 8 bases, with 8 bases between. CDR1 is SNHLY and CDR2 is FYNNEI in the germline V gene. The CDR3 is 11 residues long. The CDR3 here is CASSVGQEAFF. The CDR3 nucleotides are TGTGCCAGCAGTGTTGGCCAGGAAGCTTTCTTT. The complete variable domain, with remaining parts taken from reference TRBV2 and TRBJ1-1, reads EPEVTQTPSHQVTQMGQEVILRCVPISNHLYFYWYRQILGQKVEFLVSFYNNEISEKSEIFDDQFSVERPDGSNFTLKIRSTKLEDSAMYFCASSVGQEAFFGQGTRLTVV.

The genes are TRBV19 and TRBJ1-6, with 9 bases that match TRBD1. Trimming cost V 8 bases and J 8 bases; bases outside gene matches: 10. Germline V gene lookup returns CDR1 LNHDA and CDR2 SQIVND (reference sequence). This CDR3 is 15 amino acids long. The CDR3 reads CASRVWTGADSPLHF. The CDR3 nucleotides read TGTGCCAGTCGAGTCTGGACAGGGGCTGATTCACCCCTCCACTTT.

This clonotype has a handful of counts. The V call is TRBV20-1, the J call TRBJ2-6; the D gene is possibly TRBD2 (6 bases). The CDR3 is 17 amino acids. Per germline, CDR1 DFQATT and CDR2 SNEGSKA (reference sequence). The V end was cut by 5 bases, the J end by 0 bases, with 17 bases between. In DNA form, the CDR3 reads TGCAGTGCTCGCCGGCGGGGCACTTTCTCTGGGGCCAACGTCCTGACTTTC. Amino acid sequence: CSARRRGTFSGANVLTF.

As regards this clonotype: The junction departs from germline at one end; a sequencing error may be responsible. This rearrangement joins TRBV7-9 to TRBJ2-7; 9 positions agree with TRBD1. The CDR3 sequence is 12 residues long. CDR1 SEHNR and CDR2 FQNEAQ come from the germline V gene (reference sequence). The CDR3 DNA reads TGTGCCAGCAGCCCCGGTCGGGACAGGGCAGATTTC. The encoded protein is CASSPGRDRADF.

This chain joins TRBV7-2 and TRBJ2-5, with TRBD2 identical over 15 bases. CDR3 length: 18 residues. Germline trimming cut 5 bases from V and 2 bases from J; bases unmatched to any gene: 9. CDR1 and CDR2 (germline): SGHTA, FQGNSA. CDR3 DNA sequence: TGTGCCAGCAGCCGTCCCGGGACTAGCGGGGGGCCACAAGAGACCCAGTACTTC. Encoded protein: CASSRPGTSGGPQETQYF.

The chain recombines TRBV27 with TRBJ2-1; TRBD1 is a possible D gene (6 bases). The CDR3 contains 13 residues. The germline V gene has CDR1 MNHEY and CDR2 SMNVEV (reference sequence). V lost 8 bases to trimming and J lost 7 bases, with 15 bases between them. CDR3 sequence (DNA): TGTGCCAGCCTAGGGAACAGGGTAAATGAGCAGTTCTTC. It codes for CASLGNRVNEQFF.

For this clonotype: Germline is not matched at one junction end, which may reflect a read error. The chain carries TRBV4-2 and TRBJ2-1; tentatively, D is TRBD2 (5 bases). The CDR3 consists of 18 residues. Germline CDR1 LGHNA, CDR2 YNFKEQ. The CDR3 region has the DNA TGTGCCAGCAGCCAAGAAAAGAGGCTTGGTGGACTCGGCAATGAGCAGATCTTC. Translating gives CASSQEKRLGGLGNEQIF.